These 18 T cell receptor beta chains share one sample of origin, sequenced in a study of T-cell reconstitution after alpha-beta-depleted transplantation in children. Unique molecular identifiers were built into the TCRbeta library. TCRdb recomputed calls from the PCR reads with MiXCR, one row per CDR3 protein. The sample holds approximately 150,000 distinct CDR3 sequences; around 9% are singletons and the top ten take about a sixth. The sequencing here drew on PBMCs, mostly from graft donor cells, taken 180 days after TCRalphabeta/CD19-depleted stem cell transplant. These receptors were collected from a female patient between 2 and 15 years old who had a stem cell transplant for congenital amegakaryocytic thrombocytopenia, so the T cells may come from the graft donor.

There are many counts of this clonotype. This chain connects TRBV12-3 or TRBV12-4 to TRBJ1-1, with D unresolved. This CDR3 has 17 amino acids. The V end lost 2 bases, the J end lost 0 bases, and 16 bases lay between the germline ends. The CDR3 reads CASSLTSYRELNTEAFF. CDR3 in DNA: TGTGCCAGCAGTTTAACTTCTTATCGGGAGCTGAACACTGAAGCTTTCTTT.

This clonotype was seen a handful of times. The chain uses TRBV20-1 and TRBJ2-5, with D unresolved. Germline loops: CDR1 DFQATT, CDR2 SNEGSKA (reference sequence). Trimming took off 3 bases at V and 2 bases at J, with 13 bases between the two ends. The CDR3 extends over 14 amino acids. The CDR3 loop reads CSASSGRMQETQYF. The DNA for the CDR3 is TGCAGTGCTAGTTCCGGGCGGATGCAAGAGACCCAGTACTTC.

This clonotype showed up just a few times. The V and J genes are TRBV24-1 and TRBJ2-1, with TRBD1 as a possible D gene (5 bases). CDR1 is KGHDR, CDR2 SFDVKD, per germline. CDR3 size: 15 residues. Trimming took 0 bases from V and 8 from J, leaving 13 bases between them. The CDR3 region is CATSDLLVATDEQFF. CDR3 nucleotides: TGTGCCACCAGTGATTTGCTGGTCGCGACAGATGAGCAGTTCTTC.

This clonotype was found many times. This chain uses TRBV20-1 with TRBJ2-5, with TRBD1 as a possible D gene (5 bases). Trimming removed 5 bases from V and 3 bases from J, with 10 bases in between. CDR1 is DFQATT and CDR2 is SNEGSKA in the germline V gene (reference sequence). The CDR3 contains 12 residues. CDR3 nucleotide sequence: TGCAGTGCTTTGCAGACAGAAGAGACCCAGTACTTC. Its translation: CSALQTEETQYF.

This clonotype was recorded many times. The V and J genes are TRBV5-1 and TRBJ2-5, with TRBD2 matching 7 bases. Germline CDR1 SGHRS, CDR2 YFSETQ. The CDR3 is made up of 15 amino acids. V dropped 4 bases and J dropped 1; count of bases not matched to a gene: 7. CDR3 DNA sequence: TGCGCCAGCAGCCCTCCCTTAGCGGGCCAAGAGACCCAGTACTTC. Encoded protein: CASSPPLAGQETQYF.

The sample holds many counts of this clonotype. The rearrangement joins TRBV20-1 to TRBJ2-3; 9 bases are a match to TRBD1. The trim removed 8 bases at V and 8 bases at J, leaving 17 bases unmatched. This CDR3 spans 15 amino acids. Germline V lookup: CDR1 DFQATT, CDR2 SNEGSKA (reference sequence). As DNA, the CDR3 is TGCAGTACCCTCCTAGGGACAGGGAGGGACGGTACGCAGTATTTT. The encoded protein is CSTLLGTGRDGTQYF.

This clonotype came up many times. The V gene is TRBV12-3 or TRBV12-4, the J gene TRBJ1-5; 7 nucleotides match TRBD1. The junction had 5 bases not matched to a gene; V was cut back by 6 bases and J by 0 bases. This CDR3 is 15 amino acids long. As DNA, the CDR3 is TGTGCCAGCAGACCCGGGACAGATAGCAATCAGCCCCAGCATTTT. This gives the protein CASRPGTDSNQPQHF.

This clonotype was detected ten times or more. The chain links TRBV12-3 or TRBV12-4 to TRBJ2-5, with D possibly being TRBD1 (6 bases). The CDR3 is made up of 14 amino acids. Deletions cut 3 bases from V and 1 base from J, with 9 bases between. CDR3 nucleotide sequence: TGTGCCAGCAGTTTTTTGGACAGCCAAGAGACCCAGTACTTC. Protein product: CASSFLDSQETQYF.

Notes on this clonotype: A much bigger clone sits one base away, suggesting this may be a read error. The rearrangement uses TRBV4-1 and TRBJ1-2; D unresolved. This CDR3 has 16 residues. Germline values: CDR1 MGHRA, CDR2 YSYEKL. As DNA, the CDR3 is TGCGCCAGCAGCCTCCTCTTGTCGGGGTGGAACTATGGCTACATCTTC. Protein sequence: CASSLLLSGWNYGYIF.

This clonotype was observed many times. The CDR3 reads CASSPALENTEAFF. The DNA for the CDR3 is TGCGCCAGCAGCCCGGCCCTAGAAAACACTGAAGCTTTCTTT. The rearrangement uses TRBV5-1 and TRBJ1-1; D is uncertain. Germline CDR1 reads SGHRS; CDR2 reads YFSETQ. The CDR3 has 14 amino acids. Deletions cut 4 bases from V and 2 bases from J, with 12 bases between.

This clonotype was seen ten or more times. This chain connects TRBV12-3 or TRBV12-4 to TRBJ2-3; D uncertain. The CDR3 spans 15 residues. V was pared by 3 bases and J by 4 bases, with 14 bases between. The CDR3 nucleotides read TGTGCCAGCAGTTTCCACTCCTCCGGGCCAGATACGCAGTATTTT. Translating it yields CASSFHSSGPDTQYF.

This clonotype was detected only a few times. The V and J genes are TRBV2 and TRBJ1-2; 8 bases map to TRBD1. V shed 3 bases, J shed 7 bases, and the junction held 4 bases outside the gene matches. Germline-derived CDR1 and CDR2 are SNHLY and FYNNEI. This CDR3 is 13 amino acids long. CDR3 sequence (DNA): TGTGCCAGCAGTGAGGGGACAGGTCTTGGCTACACCTTC. Its translation: CASSEGTGLGYTF.

The V call is TRBV5-1, the J call TRBJ1-4, with 9 bases matching TRBD1. The CDR3 is made up of 15 amino acids. The J segment lost 6 bases and the V segment lost 0 bases, leaving 3 bases of the junction unmatched. CDR1 SGHRS and CDR2 YFSETQ come from the germline V gene. CDR3 sequence (DNA): TGCGCCAGCAGCTTGGCGGACAGGGGTGATGAAAAACTGTTTTTT. Its protein is CASSLADRGDEKLFF. Full variable domain (missing parts from reference TRBV5-1 and TRBJ1-4): KAGVTQTPRYLIKTRGQQVTLSCSPISGHRSVSWYQQTPGQGLQFLFEYFSETQRNKGNFPGRFSGRQFSNSRSEMNVSTLELGDSALYLCASSLADRGDEKLFFGSGTQLSVL.

This clonotype was found a few times. V and J are TRBV7-3 and TRBJ2-5, with 9 bases that match TRBD2. Germline trimming cut 5 bases from V and 5 bases from J; bases unmatched to any gene: 3. Germline values: CDR1 SGHTA, CDR2 FQGTGA. The CDR3 spans 13 residues. The CDR3 sequence is CASSKSGRETQYF. The CDR3 nucleotides read TGTGCCAGCAGCAAAAGCGGGAGGGAGACCCAGTACTTC. Filled out from reference TRBV7-3 and TRBJ2-5, the complete variable domain reads GAGVSQTPSNKVTEKGKYVELRCDPISGHTALYWYRQSLGQGPEFLIYFQGTGAADDSGLPNDRFFAVRPEGSVSTLKIQRTERGDSAVYLCASSKSGRETQYFGPGTRLLVL.

There are a few counts of this clonotype. The rearrangement joins TRBV20-1 to TRBJ1-6; D remains ambiguous. V was clipped by 5 bases and J by 6 bases, with 20 bases between them. The CDR3 runs 16 residues. Germline V CDR1 and CDR2: DFQATT, SNEGSKA (reference sequence). The CDR3 sequence is CSAQPRQAGPNSPLHF. Here the CDR3 DNA reads TGCAGTGCTCAACCCAGGCAGGCCGGACCTAATTCACCCCTCCACTTT.

In this sample, this clonotype turned up a few times. This chain uses TRBV4-3 with TRBJ2-1, with D unresolved. There are 17 residues in the CDR3. Germline-derived CDR1 and CDR2 are LGHNA and YSLEER. Trimming took 1 base from V and 8 from J, leaving 21 bases between them. CDR3 in amino acids: CASSQADRQVDRYEQFF. The CDR3 nucleotides read TGCGCCAGCAGCCAAGCGGATCGGCAGGTCGACCGATATGAGCAGTTCTTC.

This clonotype was detected only a few times. The chain combines TRBV15 with TRBJ2-2; possibly TRBD1 for D (5 bases). The CDR3 loop spans 14 amino acids. Trimming removed 4 bases from V and 5 bases from J, with 11 bases in between. The V gene's germline CDR1 is LNHNV and CDR2 YYDKDF (reference sequence). CDR3 amino acids: CATSIGGATGELFF. The CDR3 DNA is TGTGCCACCAGCATCGGTGGGGCTACCGGGGAGCTGTTTTTT.

This clonotype was found many times. The CDR3 sequence: CASSPQPTGTAFF. CDR3 nucleotide sequence: TGTGCCAGCAGCCCCCAACCGACCGGTACGGCTTTCTTT. The genes are TRBV7-2 and TRBJ1-1, with no clear D. The CDR3 is 13 amino acids. V gave up 5 bases and J gave up 11 bases, with 18 bases separating them. Per germline, CDR1 SGHTA and CDR2 FQGNSA.